Sequencing of this TCR beta chain was carried out in a study of identical twins. Study conclusions and caveats: Findings came from cross-sectional statistics, without long-term follow-up of donors.

Addition of a universal primer site occurred through template switching, and cDNA carried unique molecular identifiers. TCRdb processed the 5' RACE reads anew with MiXCR; each CDR3 protein has one entry. The table has hundreds of thousands of distinct CDR3 sequences, around an eighth seen once. This clonotype has a handful of counts. Its antigen remains unidentified. This CDR3 has 14 residues. After removal of 5 bases from V and 9 bases from J, the junction contained 9 bases not matched to a gene. In germline, CDR1 is DFQATT, CDR2 SNEGSKA (reference sequence). In addition, the sample was reused for a study of yellow fever vaccine responses in identical twins. That study adds: Twins reportedly mounted vaccine T cell responses that seemed partly convergent, partly personalized.

V is TRBV20-1 and J is TRBJ2-1, with 11 positions matching TRBD2. The origin of this receptor is a young woman in good health. The material sequenced was PBMCs. For the CDR3, the DNA is TGCAGTGCTTGTTCTAGCGGGAGGAAAGGTGAGCAGTTCTTC. This sequence encodes CSACSSGRKGEQFF.